The clone carrying this TCR beta chain was recorded at least ten times. What it recognizes is unknown. This record belongs to a study of Graves' ophthalmopathy and Graves' hyperthyroidism. Points from the study as a whole: The majority of expanded thyroid clonotypes above 0.001 frequency also occurred in blood.

Germline loops: CDR1 MGHDK, CDR2 SYGVNS. The CDR3 loop spans 13 amino acids. V lost 5 bases and J lost 5, with 12 bases in between. What supplied the PBMCs was approximately 10 ml of fresh peripheral blood. RNA transcripts served as template for amplifying TCR beta CDR3 sequences. The first round was an RT-PCR with HTBI primers, and the second round was a multiplex PCR. One entry per CDR3 protein, called by TCRdb with MiXCR from the multiplex PCR reads. The table shows about 620,000 distinct CDR3 sequences, with approximately 22% occurring only once. The chain couples TRBV25-1 to TRBJ1-2, with a weak D call TRBD1 (6 bases). The sequenced sample was peripheral blood. This TCR was recovered from a woman in her late teens or twenties with stable Graves' hyperthyroidism. Some clones in this sample may be carry-over from other donors' samples. The chain's CDR3 is CASSKGGKYGYTF. In DNA, the CDR3 is TGTGCCAGCAGTAAAGGGGGGAAGTATGGCTACACCTTC.